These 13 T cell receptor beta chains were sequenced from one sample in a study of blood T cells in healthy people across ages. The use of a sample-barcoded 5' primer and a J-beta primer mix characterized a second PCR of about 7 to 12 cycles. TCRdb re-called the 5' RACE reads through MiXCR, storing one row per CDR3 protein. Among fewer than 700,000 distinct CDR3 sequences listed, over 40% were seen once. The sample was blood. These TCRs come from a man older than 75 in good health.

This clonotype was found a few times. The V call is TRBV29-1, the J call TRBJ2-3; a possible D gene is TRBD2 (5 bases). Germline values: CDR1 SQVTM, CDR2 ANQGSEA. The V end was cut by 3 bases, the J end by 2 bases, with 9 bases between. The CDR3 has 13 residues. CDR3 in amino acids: CSVEVTNTDTQYF. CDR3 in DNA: TGCAGCGTTGAGGTGACTAACACAGATACGCAGTATTTT.

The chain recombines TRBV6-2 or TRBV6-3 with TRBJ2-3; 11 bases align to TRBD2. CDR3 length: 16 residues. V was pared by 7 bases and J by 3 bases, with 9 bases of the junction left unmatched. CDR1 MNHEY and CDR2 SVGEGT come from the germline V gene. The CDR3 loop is CASISGTSGPTDTQYF. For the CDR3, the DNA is TGTGCCAGCATATCCGGGACTAGCGGACCAACAGATACGCAGTATTTT.

The CDR3 sequence: CASSFTGTSNEKLFF. CDR3 bases: TGTGCCAGCAGCTTTACAGGGACATCTAATGAAAAACTGTTTTTT. The chain has TRBV28 and TRBJ1-4, with D maybe TRBD1 (6 bases). The germline V and J ends were trimmed by 6 bases and 3 bases, with 14 bases remaining between them. The CDR3 runs 15 residues. From germline, CDR1 is MDHEN and CDR2 SYDVKM.

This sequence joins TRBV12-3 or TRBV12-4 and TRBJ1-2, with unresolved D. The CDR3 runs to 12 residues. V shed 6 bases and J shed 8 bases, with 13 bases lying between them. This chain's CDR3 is CASSPQLGGYTF. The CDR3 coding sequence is TGTGCCAGCAGCCCTCAGTTGGGGGGCTACACCTTC.

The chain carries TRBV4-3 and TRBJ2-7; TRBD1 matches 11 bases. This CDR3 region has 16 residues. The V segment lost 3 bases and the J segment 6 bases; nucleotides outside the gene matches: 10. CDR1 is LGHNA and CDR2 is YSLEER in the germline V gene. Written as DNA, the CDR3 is TGCGCCAGCAGCCAGAGGGCTGGACAGGGGGCAAGCGAGCAGTACTTC. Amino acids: CASSQRAGQGASEQYF.

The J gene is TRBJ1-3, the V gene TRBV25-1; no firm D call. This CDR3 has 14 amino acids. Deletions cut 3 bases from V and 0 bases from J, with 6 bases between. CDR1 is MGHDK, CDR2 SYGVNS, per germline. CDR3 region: CASSDIGSGNTIYF. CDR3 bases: TGTGCCAGCAGTGACATCGGCTCTGGAAACACCATATATTTT.

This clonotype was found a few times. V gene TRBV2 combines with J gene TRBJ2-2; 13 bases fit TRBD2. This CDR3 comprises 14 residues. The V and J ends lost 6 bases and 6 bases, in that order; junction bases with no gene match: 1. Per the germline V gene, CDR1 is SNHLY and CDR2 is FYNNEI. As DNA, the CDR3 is TGTGCCAGCAGGGGGACTAGCGGGGCCGGGGAGCTGTTTTTT. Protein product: CASRGTSGAGELFF.

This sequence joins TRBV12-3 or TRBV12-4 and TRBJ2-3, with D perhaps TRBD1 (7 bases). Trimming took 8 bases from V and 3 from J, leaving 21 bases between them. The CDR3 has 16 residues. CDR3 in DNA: TGTGCCAGCTCAGGGGGGTGGAGAGTGAGAACAGATACGCAGTATTTT. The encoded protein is CASSGGWRVRTDTQYF.

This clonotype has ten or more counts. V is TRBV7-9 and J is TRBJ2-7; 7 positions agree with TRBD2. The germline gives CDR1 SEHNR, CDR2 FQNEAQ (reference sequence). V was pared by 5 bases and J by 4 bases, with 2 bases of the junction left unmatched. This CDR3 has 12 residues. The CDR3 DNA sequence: TGTGCCAGCAGCCCAGCGGGGTACGAGCAGTACTTC. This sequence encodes CASSPAGYEQYF.

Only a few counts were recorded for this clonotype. The CDR3 sequence is CASSYTGGGMETQYF. As DNA, the CDR3 is TGCGCCAGCAGCTATACAGGGGGCGGAATGGAGACCCAGTACTTC. The V gene is TRBV5-1, the J gene TRBJ2-5; TRBD1 matches at 9 bases. The V gene end was trimmed by 3 bases and the J gene end by 5 bases; junction bases not matched to a gene: 8. The CDR3 is 15 amino acids. Looked up from germline, CDR1 is SGHRS and CDR2 is YFSETQ.

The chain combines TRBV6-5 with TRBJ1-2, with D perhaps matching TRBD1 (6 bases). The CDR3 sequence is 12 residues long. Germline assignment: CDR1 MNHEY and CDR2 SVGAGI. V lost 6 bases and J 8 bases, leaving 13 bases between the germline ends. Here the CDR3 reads CASRDSLGGYTF. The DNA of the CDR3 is TGTGCCAGCAGGGACAGTTTAGGGGGCTACACCTTC.

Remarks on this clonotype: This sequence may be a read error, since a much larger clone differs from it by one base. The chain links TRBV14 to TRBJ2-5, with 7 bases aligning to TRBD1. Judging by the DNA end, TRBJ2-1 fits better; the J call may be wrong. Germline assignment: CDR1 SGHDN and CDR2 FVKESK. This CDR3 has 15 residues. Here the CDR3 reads CASSQVLAGGETQFF. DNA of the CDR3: TGTGCCAGCAGCCAAGTGTTGGCAGGGGGAGAGACCCAGTTCTTC.

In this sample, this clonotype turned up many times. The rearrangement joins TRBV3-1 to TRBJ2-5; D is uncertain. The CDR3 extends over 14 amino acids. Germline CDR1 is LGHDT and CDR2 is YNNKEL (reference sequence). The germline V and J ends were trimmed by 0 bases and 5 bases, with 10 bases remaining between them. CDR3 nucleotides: TGTGCCAGCAGCCAAGATCCGCGTGGGGAGACCCAGTACTTC. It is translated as CASSQDPRGETQYF.